This T cell receptor (beta chain) stems from a study of type 1 regulatory T cells. Overall study: T-allo10 is an in vitro-generated, Tr1-enriched CD4 T cell product specific for alloantigen.

Each CDR3 protein is one row after TCRdb ran MiXCR on the reads. Of approximately 45,000 distinct CDR3 sequences in the sample, 9% to 15% were seen once. The CDR3 has 18 amino acids. The germline CDR1 and CDR2 sequences are DFQATT and SNEGSKA (reference sequence). Trimming stripped 5 bases from V and 9 bases from J, with 32 bases between. This clonotype was counted many times. Its antigen is undetermined. Sequencing input: cultured non-Tr1 T cells, either the whole culture or a sorted T cell fraction (not recorded which). The V and J genes are TRBV20-1 and TRBJ2-1, with D unresolved. The TCR sequence derives from a human donor in good health. This chain's CDR3 is CSAEPRPKWASHRAEQFF. CDR3 nucleotides: TGCAGTGCTGAACCACGACCGAAATGGGCTAGTCATCGAGCTGAGCAGTTCTTC.